This T cell receptor (beta chain) was recorded in a study of control samples from healthy donors and cancer patients. The assay was immunoSEQ multiplex PCR, and TCRdb's table has in-frame clones only and misses some. The sample shows about 110,000 clones, approximately 90% of them seen only once. Germline assignment: CDR1 SGDLS and CDR2 YYNGEE. The CDR3 contains 16 residues. V was shortened by 2 bases and J by 0 bases, with 12 bases between the two germline ends. The rearrangement joins TRBV9 to TRBJ2-1, with TRBD2 as a possible D gene (6 bases). Sequencing input: blood. The sequence was obtained from a young woman in good health. The DNA for the CDR3 is TGTGCCAGCAGCGTCCAAGCGGGTCGCTCCTACAATGAGCAGTTCTTC. Its translation: CASSVQAGRSYNEQFF.